The rows below give T cell receptor beta chains drawn from one sample of a study of T cells in Graves' hyperthyroidism and ophthalmopathy. TCRdb reprocessed the multiplex PCR reads via MiXCR and lists one record per CDR3 protein. Found here are hundreds of thousands of distinct CDR3 sequences, 17% of them singletons; the top ten hold 17%. Input material: blood. The receptors derive from a woman aged 18 to 35 with Graves' ophthalmopathy. Both conserved end residues are part of each CDR3. Fields, in order: J gene, clone size, V gene, D gene, CDR3 protein, CDR3 DNA. A D gene is named only where the DNA matches it firmly. Clone size is not always given. Where it is, it says once, few, many or a class for expanded clones.

>TRBJ2-1|.|TRBV9|.
CASSDGPRGEQFF
TGTGCCAGCAGCGACGGACCTCGAGGGGAGCAGTTCTTC
>TRBJ2-4|.|TRBV28|TRBD2
CASRGLAGGRNIQYF
TGTGCCAGCAGAGGACTAGCGGGAGGAAGAAACATTCAGTACTTC
>TRBJ2-7|many|TRBV29-1|TRBD2
CSVGGSSYEQYF
TGCAGCGTTGGCGGGAGCTCCTACGAGCAGTACTTC
>TRBJ2-7|many|TRBV30|.
CASTGAPSYEQYF
TGTGCCTCGACTGGGGCACCCTCCTACGAGCAGTACTTC
>TRBJ2-7|many|TRBV7-2|TRBD2
CASSLKGGLGLAGVDPSYEQYF
TGTGCCAGCAGCTTAAAAGGGGGCCTCGGACTAGCGGGAGTTGACCCCTCCTACGAGCAGTACTTC
>TRBJ2-7|.|TRBV5-6|TRBD1
CASSGTGFTYEQYF
TGTGCCAGCAGCGGGACAGGGTTTACCTACGAGCAGTACTTC
>TRBJ2-7|few|TRBV5-1|.
CASRGGAADFHEQYF
TGCGCCAGCAGGGGCGGGGCAGCCGACTTCCACGAGCAGTACTTC
>TRBJ2-7|.|TRBV6-1|TRBD2
CASSAGLAGIPYEQYF
TGTGCCAGCAGCGCAGGACTAGCGGGAATCCCCTACGAGCAGTACTTC
>TRBJ1-1|many|TRBV11-2|TRBD1
CASSLRGARGATEAFF
TGTGCCAGCAGCTTAAGAGGAGCCAGGGGGGCCACTGAAGCTTTCTTT
>TRBJ2-1|.|TRBV4-1|.
CASSQETYGGVNEQFF
TGCGCCAGCAGCCAAGAAACCTACGGGGGAGTCAATGAGCAGTTCTTC
>TRBJ1-5|few|TRBV7-7|.
CAASYRSWPQHF
TGTGCCGCAAGTTACAGATCTTGGCCCCAGCATTTT
>TRBJ1-1|.|TRBV27|.
CAGSRDIGTEAFF
TGTGCCGGCTCCCGGGACATAGGTACTGAAGCTTTCTTT
>TRBJ2-1|.|TRBV2|.
CASSDGTFTREQFF
TGTGCCAGCTCAGATGGGACCTTCACGCGGGAGCAGTTCTTC
>TRBJ2-5|many|TRBV28|TRBD2
CASSWTSGRVQETQYF
TGTGCCAGCAGTTGGACTAGCGGGAGAGTTCAAGAGACCCAGTACTTC
>TRBJ1-6|many|TRBV13|TRBD1
CASRLSTGGSPLHF
TGTGCCAGCAGATTATCGACAGGGGGTTCACCCCTCCACTTT
>TRBJ2-1|few|TRBV27|TRBD2
CASSLSRLAGENEQFF
TGTGCCAGCAGTTTATCGAGGCTAGCGGGAGAGAATGAGCAGTTCTTC
>TRBJ2-1|.|TRBV7-3|TRBD2
CASSLTEDLSGGHYNEQFF
TGTGCCAGCAGCTTAACGGAGGACCTTAGCGGGGGGCACTACAATGAGCAGTTCTTC
>TRBJ2-7|many|TRBV20-1|.
CSARVPSYEQYF
TGCAGTGCTAGGGTACCCTCCTACGAGCAGTACTTC
>TRBJ2-1|.|TRBV11-2|TRBD2
CASSLVALGLADNEQFF
TGTGCCAGCAGCTTAGTGGCCCTGGGACTAGCGGACAATGAGCAGTTCTTC
>TRBJ2-7|once|TRBV2|.
CASSSGWKTYEQYF
TGTGCCAGCAGTTCTGGCTGGAAAACCTACGAGCAGTACTTC
>TRBJ1-4|.|TRBV29-1|.
CSVDGGGEKLFF
TGCAGCGTTGATGGGGGCGGTGAAAAACTGTTTTTT
>TRBJ2-3|many|TRBV28|.
CASSITERGTDTQYF
TGTGCCAGCAGTATCACAGAGAGAGGCACAGATACGCAGTATTTT
>TRBJ2-5|many|TRBV6-2/TRBV6-3|.
CASSGGAVAETQYF
TGTGCCAGCAGTGGGGGGGCGGTGGCAGAGACCCAGTACTTC
>TRBJ2-2|.|TRBV20-1|TRBD2
CSARISGRTSGELFF
TGCAGTGCTAGGATTAGCGGGAGAACGTCCGGGGAGCTGTTTTTT
>TRBJ1-6|many|TRBV6-1|TRBD1
CASSEEGQAYNSPLHF
TGTGCCAGCAGTGAAGAGGGACAGGCCTATAATTCACCCCTCCACTTT
>TRBJ2-7|many|TRBV2|.
CASRINGGSSYEQYF
TGTGCCAGCAGGATCAACGGAGGTAGCTCCTACGAGCAGTACTTC
>TRBJ2-3|many|TRBV30|TRBD2
CAWSTSGTSTDTQYF
TGTGCCTGGAGTACTAGCGGGACCAGCACAGATACGCAGTATTTT
>TRBJ1-6|many|TRBV7-2|.
CASSARGSYNSPLHF
TGTGCCAGCAGCGCACGGGGTTCCTATAATTCACCCCTCCACTTT
>TRBJ2-5|many|TRBV20-1|TRBD1
CSARAGGWETQYF
TGCAGTGCTAGAGCAGGGGGCTGGGAGACCCAGTACTTC
>TRBJ2-5|few|TRBV29-1|.
CSVNRDPQETQYF
TGCAGCGTTAACAGGGACCCTCAAGAGACCCAGTACTTC
>TRBJ1-2|many|TRBV12-5|.
CASGLVPYGGNLNGYTF
TGTGCTAGTGGTTTGGTACCTTATGGGGGAAATCTCAATGGCTACACCTTC
>TRBJ1-1|few|TRBV19|.
CASIQRGMNTEAFF
TGTGCCAGTATCCAACGGGGGATGAACACTGAAGCTTTCTTT
>TRBJ2-5|.|TRBV6-1|.
CASGESGETQYF
TGTGCCAGCGGGGAGAGCGGGGAGACCCAGTACTTC
>TRBJ2-3|many|TRBV3-1|.
CASSDFTDTQYF
TGTGCCAGCAGCGACTTCACAGATACGCAGTATTTT
>TRBJ1-3|.|TRBV4-2|.
CASSQDVWGAGNTIYF
TGTGCCAGCAGCCAAGATGTTTGGGGGGCTGGAAACACCATATATTTT
>TRBJ1-1|few|TRBV25-1|.
CASSAGQGLSKAFF
TGTGCCAGCAGTGCTGGGCAGGGTTTGTCGAAAGCTTTCTTT
>TRBJ2-7|many|TRBV20-1|TRBD2
CSARESGGSYEQYF
TGCAGTGCTAGAGAGAGCGGGGGGTCCTACGAGCAGTACTTC
>TRBJ1-1|few|TRBV5-8|.
CASSFWKREAFF
TGTGCCAGCAGCTTCTGGAAAAGGGAAGCTTTCTTT
>TRBJ2-4|many|TRBV28|.
CASSFATGSAKNIQYF
TGTGCCAGCAGTTTTGCAACAGGGAGTGCCAAAAACATTCAGTACTTC
>TRBJ1-1|once|TRBV19|.
CASSTISTNTEAFF
TGTGCCAGTAGTACTATCTCAACGAACACTGAAGCTTTCTTT
>TRBJ1-1|few|TRBV20-1|TRBD1
CSARDQRVGGAMNTEAFF
TGCAGTGCTAGAGATCAAAGGGTAGGGGGCGCGATGAACACTGAAGCTTTCTTT
>TRBJ2-7|few|TRBV7-9|.
CASSSLTEPYEQYF
TGTGCCAGCAGCTCGCTGACAGAACCCTACGAGCAGTACTTC
>TRBJ2-1|.|TRBV12-3/TRBV12-4|.
CASSRGAHNEQFF
TGTGCCAGCAGTCGGGGGGCTCACAATGAGCAGTTCTTC
>TRBJ1-1|few|TRBV28|TRBD1
CASSFGDRDTAAFF
TGTGCCAGCAGTTTCGGGGACAGGGATACTGCAGCTTTCTTT
>TRBJ1-5|.|TRBV20-1|.
CSARHGNQPQHF
TGCAGTGCTAGACACGGGAATCAGCCCCAGCATTTT
>TRBJ1-3|.|TRBV19|.
CASSILAGNTIYF
TGTGCCAGTAGTATCTTGGCCGGAAACACCATATATTTT
>TRBJ2-4|few|TRBV6-1|TRBD1
CASSEEWDRGNIQYF
TGTGCCAGCAGTGAAGAATGGGACAGGGGGAACATTCAGTACTTC
>TRBJ1-6|many|TRBV3-1|TRBD1
CASSPRDRVAFSPLHF
TGTGCCAGCAGCCCCAGGGACAGGGTGGCTTTCTCACCCCTCCACTTT
>TRBJ1-1|.|TRBV19|TRBD1
CALTAGGYTEAFF
TGTGCCCTTACAGCAGGGGGATATACTGAAGCTTTCTTT